One and the same sample provided the 11 T cell receptor beta chains below, sequenced in a study of T cells in women clearing cervical HPV infection. Method: immunoSEQ multiplex PCR; TCRdb's copy keeps in-frame clones and lacks some. In total, the table holds approximately 23,000 clones. Input material: blood buffy coat. The receptors shown here come from a woman aged 18 to 75 with a cervical HPV16 infection that either progressed to CIN3+ or cleared (not recorded which).

Turning to this clone: From the germline J gene comes the end of the CDR3, since the read stops 3 residues before it. The chain is built from TRBV10-1 and TRBJ2-3; 9 nucleotides agree with TRBD2. The CDR3 runs to 17 residues. Germline CDR1 is WNHNN and CDR2 is SYGVQD (reference sequence). The trim removed 3 bases at V and 5 bases at J, leaving 12 bases unmatched. The CDR3 bases that were read are TGCGCCAGCAGTGAAGGGGTTAGCGGGAGTGGTGGAGATACG. It translates to CASSEGVSGSGGDT. In full, the CDR3 is CASSEGVSGSGGDTQYF.

A note on this clone: The CDR3 end is not reached by the read, which stops 3 residues before it; the germline J gene fills it in. This chain links TRBV29-1 with TRBJ2-1; weak D call: TRBD1 (5 bases). CDR3 size: 11 residues. Germline V gene sequence: CDR1 SQVTM, CDR2 ANQGSEA. V was shortened by 8 bases and J by 7 bases, with 12 bases between the two germline ends. Here the CDR3 reads CSLLRGNEQFF. The sequenced CDR3 bases are TGCAGCCTTCTAAGGGGAAATGAG.

A note on this clone: The read terminates 3 residues ahead of where the CDR3 ends, so the germline J gene completes it. This chain connects TRBV5-1 to TRBJ2-5; D ambiguous. CDR1 is SGHRS and CDR2 is YFSETQ in the germline V gene. The CDR3 is 13 amino acids. Trimming left V 4 bases short and J 7 bases short, with 14 bases between. The CDR3 is CASSPRQIVTQYF. The sequenced part of the CDR3 DNA is TGCGCCAGCAGCCCTAGGCAGATAGTGACC.

With respect to this clone: The CDR3 end falls 3 residues outside the read, so it is completed with the germline J gene. The chain combines TRBV24-1 with TRBJ2-3, with D maybe TRBD2 (6 bases). The V gene's germline CDR1 is KGHDR and CDR2 SFDVKD. V was trimmed by 2 bases and J by 0 bases, leaving 20 bases between them. This CDR3 has 19 amino acids. The covered CDR3 bases are TGTGCCACCAGTGATTCCCTAGCGACTACAGTGAGGAGCACAGATACG. Residues: CATSDSLATTVRSTDT. The CDR3 in its entirety is CATSDSLATTVRSTDTQYF.

Measured by frequency, this clone is medium-sized. The read is 3 residues too short to cover the CDR3 end, so that end is filled in from the germline J gene. This rearrangement joins TRBV18 to TRBJ1-2; 7 nucleotides align to TRBD1. J lost 3 bases, V lost 2 bases, and 3 bases had no gene match. The CDR3 runs to 14 residues. Germline CDR1 reads KGHSH; CDR2 reads LQKENI. The CDR3 region is CASSPDREDYGYTF. CDR3 DNA (partial): TGTGCCAGCTCACCAGACAGGGAGGACTATGGC.

CDR3: CASSSGTGVSGANVLTF. The part of the CDR3 DNA that was read is TGCGCCAGCAGCTCCGGGACAGGGGTTTCTGGGGCCAACGTC. V is TRBV5-1 and J is TRBJ2-6; 10 positions match TRBD1. The observed sequence ends 3 residues before the CDR3 terminus, with the missing tail filled in from the germline J gene. The CDR3 contains 17 residues. CDR1 SGHRS and CDR2 YFSETQ come from the germline V gene. V lost 3 bases and J lost 1; bases outside the gene matches: 4.

A note on this clone: The read stops 3 residues short of the end of the CDR3; the missing end is completed from the germline J gene. This rearrangement joins TRBV6-1 to TRBJ2-7; 10 bases agree with TRBD2. The CDR3 is 15 amino acids. The V and J ends lost 4 bases and 4 bases, in that order; junction bases with no gene match: 7. The V gene's germline CDR1 is MNHNS and CDR2 SASEGT. The sequenced CDR3 bases are TGTGCCAGCAGTGTTCAAACTAGCGGGATTTACGAG. This translates into CASSVQTSGIYE. The CDR3 in its entirety is CASSVQTSGIYEQYF.

Details on this clone: The CDR3 goes on 3 residues after the read ends, and that part is filled in from the germline J gene. This chain uses TRBV7-2 with TRBJ2-3, with 8 bases that match TRBD2. CDR1 is SGHTA and CDR2 is FQGNSA in the germline V gene. The CDR3 contains 14 residues. CDR3 sequence reads: CASSARTSGGTQYF. The covered CDR3 bases are TGTGCCAGCAGCGCCCGAACTAGCGGTGGGACG.

Worth noting for this clone: Read sequence stops 3 residues before the CDR3 end, and the germline J gene provides the missing end. This chain connects TRBV29-1 to TRBJ2-1; D unclear. Per the germline V gene, CDR1 is SQVTM and CDR2 is ANQGSEA. V lost 8 bases, J lost 5 bases, and 16 bases lay in between. This CDR3 has 13 amino acids. The CDR3 DNA, read in part, is TGCAGCACCCAGGTGGTGACAAACAATGAG. It is translated as CSTQVVTNNE. The whole CDR3 is CSTQVVTNNEQFF.

The CDR3 spells CASSLAGDTQYF. Incomplete CDR3 DNA: TGCGCCAGCAGCTTGGCCGGGGATACG. This sequence joins TRBV5-1 and TRBJ2-3; D gene ambiguous. The CDR3 end lies 3 residues beyond the end of the read and is filled in from the germline J gene. This CDR3 is 12 amino acids long. Trimming removed 0 bases from V and 6 bases from J, with 5 bases in between. Germline assignment: CDR1 SGHRS and CDR2 YFSETQ. The full variable domain, its missing parts supplied by reference TRBV5-1 and TRBJ2-3, is KAGVTQTPRYLIKTRGQQVTLSCSPISGHRSVSWYQQTPGQGLQFLFEYFSETQRNKGNFPGRFSGRQFSNSRSEMNVSTLELGDSALYLCASSLAGDTQYFGPGTRLTVL.

Concerning this clone itself: The sequenced fragment ends 3 residues before the CDR3 boundary, so the rest is inferred from the germline J gene. The chain recombines TRBV6-1 with TRBJ1-1, with TRBD1 identical over 7 bases. The CDR3 runs 15 residues. J was trimmed by 5 bases and V by 1 base; bases with no gene match: 7. Germline assignment: CDR1 MNHNS and CDR2 SASEGT. The CDR3 bases that were read are TGTGCCAGCAGTGAAGGAATTCCGGGACAGACTGAA. This codes for CASSEGIPGQTE. Given in full, the CDR3 is CASSEGIPGQTEAFF.